One sample yielded the 6 T cell receptor beta chains listed below, sequenced in a study of shared clonotypes between healthy human individuals. Profiling relied on immunoSEQ multiplex PCR, and the TCRdb table lists in-frame clones only, not all of them. The table includes fewer than 550,000 clones, 75% to 80% detected once. Sequenced material: PBMCs. The source is a woman in her thirties or forties in good health. Some clones in this sample may be carry-over from other donors' samples.

The gene calls are TRBV5-1 and TRBJ1-4, with D perhaps TRBD1 (5 bases). Germline V gene sequence: CDR1 SGHRS, CDR2 YFSETQ. V was trimmed by 0 bases and J by 8 bases, leaving 17 bases between them. The length of the CDR3 is 16 residues. The CDR3 loop is CASSLGELGGSEKLFF. Written as DNA, the CDR3 is TGCGCCAGCAGCTTGGGGGAACTGGGGGGTTCCGAAAAACTGTTTTTT.

This rearrangement joins TRBV6-5 to TRBJ1-2, with unresolved D. The CDR3 loop spans 12 amino acids. Trimming cost V 4 bases and J 5 bases, with 8 bases left between them. Germline V gene lookup returns CDR1 MNHEY and CDR2 SVGAGI. CDR3 amino acids: CASSSPWYGYTF. Written as DNA, the CDR3 is TGTGCCAGCAGTTCGCCTTGGTATGGCTACACCTTC.

The chain couples TRBV19 to TRBJ1-2; D is unresolved. Trimming shortened V by 6 bases and J by 6 bases, and 11 bases separated the two germline ends. This CDR3 spans 12 amino acids. The germline CDR1 and CDR2 sequences are LNHDA and SQIVND (reference sequence). CDR3 loop: CASREGSNGYTF. The CDR3 DNA reads TGTGCCAGTAGGGAGGGAAGCAATGGCTACACCTTC.

A few counts support this clone. V gene TRBV13 combines with J gene TRBJ2-3; D tentatively fits TRBD1 or TRBD2 (5 bases each). This CDR3 spans 15 amino acids. Per germline, CDR1 PRHDT and CDR2 FYEKMQ (reference sequence). V was trimmed by 5 bases and J by 4 bases, leaving 16 bases between them. In DNA, the CDR3 is TGTGCCAGCAGCGGCCGGGGCCTGGGGGCAGATACGCAGTATTTT. This sequence encodes CASSGRGLGADTQYF.

The chain couples TRBV19 to TRBJ1-1; 9 bases are a match to TRBD1. This CDR3 is 14 amino acids long. V lost 4 bases and J lost 6; bases outside the gene matches: 6. Per the germline V gene, CDR1 is LNHDA and CDR2 is SQIVND (reference sequence). The CDR3 reads CASSRDRATAEAFF. The CDR3 DNA is TGTGCCAGTAGTAGGGACAGGGCTACGGCTGAAGCTTTCTTT. Full variable domain (remainder filled in from reference TRBV19 and TRBJ1-1): DGGITQSPKYLFRKEGQNVTLSCEQNLNHDAMYWYRQDPGQGLRLIYYSQIVNDFQKGDIAEGYSVSREKKESFPLTVTSAQKNPTAFYLCASSRDRATAEAFFGQGTRLTVV.

The genes are TRBV19 and TRBJ2-7; 7 bases map to TRBD1. The V segment lost 5 bases and the J segment 4 bases; nucleotides outside the gene matches: 8. The CDR3 sequence is 14 residues long. The germline gives CDR1 LNHDA, CDR2 SQIVND (reference sequence). This CDR3 reads CASSFRAGGYEQYF. DNA for the CDR3: TGTGCCAGTAGTTTTAGGGCAGGGGGTTACGAGCAGTACTTC. The variable domain in full, with the rest retrieved from reference TRBV19 and TRBJ2-7, is DGGITQSPKYLFRKEGQNVTLSCEQNLNHDAMYWYRQDPGQGLRLIYYSQIVNDFQKGDIAEGYSVSREKKESFPLTVTSAQKNPTAFYLCASSFRAGGYEQYFGPGTRLTVT.